This TCR beta chain is from a study of cytomegalovirus exposure and HLA in healthy donors. Overall study findings and caveats: Follow-up analysis later connected one missense variant in DCLRE1C with trimming of TCR beta V- and J-genes.

In the PCR, 60 Vbeta and 13 Jbeta primers were used. TCRdb keeps only in-frame clones here, not all; method: immunoSEQ multiplex PCR. The table includes about 160,000 clones, 65% to 85% detected once. This clone was seen only once. Its antigen is not known. Germline CDR1 reads SGHNT; CDR2 reads YYREEE (reference sequence). The CDR3 is made up of 15 amino acids. V lost 1 base and J lost 4, with 12 bases in between. At the time of sampling, donors were nominally healthy, though unrecorded immune exposures were likely. The TCR comes from a male donor in good health and CMV-seronegative. V and J are TRBV5-4 and TRBJ2-1; TRBD1 is a possible D gene (7 bases). Sequenced sample: PBMCs. The chain's CDR3 is CASSLSSGGYNEQFF. DNA of the CDR3: TGTGCCAGCAGCTTGTCGTCAGGGGGGTACAATGAGCAGTTCTTC.